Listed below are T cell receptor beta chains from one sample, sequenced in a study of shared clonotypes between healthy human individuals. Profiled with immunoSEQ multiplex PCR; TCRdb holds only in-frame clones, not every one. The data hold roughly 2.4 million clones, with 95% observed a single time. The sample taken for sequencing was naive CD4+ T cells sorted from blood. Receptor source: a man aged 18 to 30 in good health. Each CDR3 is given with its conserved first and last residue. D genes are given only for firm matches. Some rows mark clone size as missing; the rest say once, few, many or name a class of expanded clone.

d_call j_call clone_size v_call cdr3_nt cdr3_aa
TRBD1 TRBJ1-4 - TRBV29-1 TGCAGCGTTGAGACAGGGCTCGGTAATGAAAAACTGTTTTTT CSVETGLGNEKLFF
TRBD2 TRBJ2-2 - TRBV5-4 TGTGCCAGCAGCTTAGCGGGAAACACCGGGGAGCTGTTTTTT CASSLAGNTGELFF
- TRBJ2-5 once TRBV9 TGTGCCAGCAGCGTAGTGCCGGGGATAGCGGAGACCCAGTACTTC CASSVVPGIAETQYF
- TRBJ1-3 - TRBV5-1 TGCGCCAGCAGCTTGGAGAGGGGCAGGGGAAACACCATATATTTT CASSLERGRGNTIYF
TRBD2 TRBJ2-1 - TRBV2 TGTGCCAGCAGGGTAGCGGGAGGGGCAGACAATGAGCAGTTCTTC CASRVAGGADNEQFF
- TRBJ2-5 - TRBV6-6 TGTGCCAGCAGTTATAAATGGTTGGAGACCCAGTACTTC CASSYKWLETQYF
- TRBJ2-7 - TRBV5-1 TGCGCCAGCAGCTTTGGTACCGAGCAGTACTTC CASSFGTEQYF
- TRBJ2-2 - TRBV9 TGTGCCAGCAGCGTAGCTCCAACCGGGGAGCTGTTTTTT CASSVAPTGELFF
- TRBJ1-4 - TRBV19 TGTGCCAGTAGGAGGAACGCTAATGAAAAACTGTTTTTT CASRRNANEKLFF
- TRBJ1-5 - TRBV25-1 TGTGCCAGCAGTGAATCAGGGTTAAATCAGCCCCAGCATTTT CASSESGLNQPQHF
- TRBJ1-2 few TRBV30 TGTGCCTCGGAGGTAACCGGCTACCCCACCTTC CASEVTGYPTF
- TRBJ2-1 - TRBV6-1 TGTGCCAGCAGTGAGCAGGGATCCGGTGAGCAGTTCTTC CASSEQGSGEQFF
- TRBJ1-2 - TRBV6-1 TGTGCCAGCAGTGAACGGGGAAACTATGGCTACACCTTC CASSERGNYGYTF
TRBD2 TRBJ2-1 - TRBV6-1 TGTGCCAGCAGGTCTAGCGGGAGTACCAATGAGCAGTTCTTC CASRSSGSTNEQFF
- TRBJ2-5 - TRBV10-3 TGTGCCATCAGCCTCGGGGCTAGAGAGACCCAGTACTTC CAISLGARETQYF
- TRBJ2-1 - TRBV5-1 TGCGCCAGCAGCCAGACGGGGGCTAGCGGCAATGAGCAGTTCTTC CASSQTGASGNEQFF
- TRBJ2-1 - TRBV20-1 TGCAGTGTTGAGGGTGTTGTTGAGCAGTTCTTC CSVEGVVEQFF
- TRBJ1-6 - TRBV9 TGTGCCAGCAGCGTAGGGGGTAATTCACCCCTCCACTTT CASSVGGNSPLHF
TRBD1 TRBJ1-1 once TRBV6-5 TGTGCCAGCAGCCCGGACAGGGGTGAAGCTTTCTTT CASSPDRGEAFF
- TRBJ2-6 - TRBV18 TGTGCCAGCTCAGCGGTACCCGTCTCTGGGGCCAACGTCCTGACTTTC CASSAVPVSGANVLTF
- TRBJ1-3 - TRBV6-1 TGTGCCAGCAGACCCGGGATCTCTGGAAACACCATATATTTT CASRPGISGNTIYF
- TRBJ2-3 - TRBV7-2 TGTGCCAGCAGCTTAGTTTCAGGGACAGATACGCAGTATTTT CASSLVSGTDTQYF
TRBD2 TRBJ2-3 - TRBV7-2 TGTGCCAGCAGCTTATTAGCGGGAACAAGCACAGATACGCAGTATTTT CASSLLAGTSTDTQYF
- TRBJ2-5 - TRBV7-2 TGTGCCAGCAGCTTAGGGGGCGTCCCAGACTCCCAGTACTTC CASSLGGVPDSQYF
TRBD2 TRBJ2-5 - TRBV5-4 TGTGCCAGCAGCAGCGGGAGCAGCCAAGAGACCCAGTACTTC CASSSGSSQETQYF
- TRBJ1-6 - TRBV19 TGTGCCAGTAGTCCAGCCTCAGGGGTTACACCCCTCCACTTT CASSPASGVTPLHF
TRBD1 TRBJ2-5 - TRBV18 TGTGCCAGCTCCCAACAGGGGCAAGAGACCCAGTACTTC CASSQQGQETQYF
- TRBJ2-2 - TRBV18 TGTGCCAGCTCACCCCGACAGGACACCGGGGAGCTGTTTTTT CASSPRQDTGELFF
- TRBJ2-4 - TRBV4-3 TGCGCCAGCAGCCAAGAGTCGAATGAAGGGTCTATAGCCAAAAACATTCAGTACTTC CASSQESNEGSIAKNIQYF
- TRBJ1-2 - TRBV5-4 TGTGCCAGCAGCCCGGACACTAACTATGGCTACACCTTC CASSPDTNYGYTF
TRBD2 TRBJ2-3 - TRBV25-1 TGTGCCAGCAGTGAATCCAGCGGGGGGGCCTCAGATACGCAGTATTTT CASSESSGGASDTQYF
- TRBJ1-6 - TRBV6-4 TGTGCCAGCAGCCCGACAGGTGTCAATTCACCCCTCCACTTT CASSPTGVNSPLHF
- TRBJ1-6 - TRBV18 TGTGCCAGCTCACCGCCGAACTCCCAGGGTCTCGACTCACCCCTCCACTTT CASSPPNSQGLDSPLHF
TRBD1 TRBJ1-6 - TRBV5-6 TGTGCCAGCAGCTTTCTAGGCAGGGGGCTGGATTCACCCCTCCACTTT CASSFLGRGLDSPLHF
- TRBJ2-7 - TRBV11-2 TGTGCCAGCAGCTCCCTAGGGGGGGGCCTCTCCTCCTACGAGCAGTACTTC CASSSLGGGLSSYEQYF
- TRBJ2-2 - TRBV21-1 - CASSKVWGAGTGELFF
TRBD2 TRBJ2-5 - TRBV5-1 TGCGCCAGCAGCTTGAGGACTAGCGGGAGGAGCGAGACCCAGTACTTC CASSLRTSGRSETQYF
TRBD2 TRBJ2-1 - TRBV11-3 TGTGCCAGCAGCTGGGGACTAGCGGGAGGTTCCAATGAGCAGTTCTTC CASSWGLAGGSNEQFF
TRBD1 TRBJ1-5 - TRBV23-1 TGCGCCAGCAGTCAACCCGATAACCCGACAGGGGGGAATCAGCCCCAGCATTTT CASSQPDNPTGGNQPQHF
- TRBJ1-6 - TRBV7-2 TGTGCCAGCAGCCGGCGGCGGGATAGGAATTCACCCCTCCACTTT CASSRRRDRNSPLHF
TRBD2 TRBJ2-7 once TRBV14 TGTGCCAGCAGCCAGGTCCTCAGCGGGGGATACGAGCAGTACTTC CASSQVLSGGYEQYF
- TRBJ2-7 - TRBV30 TGTGCCTGGAGTGCCGGGGCCACCGACACCTACGAGCAGTACTTC CAWSAGATDTYEQYF
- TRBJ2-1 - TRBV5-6 TGTGCCAGCAGCTTGGTAGGACTCTACGGGGAGAATGAGCAGTTCTTC CASSLVGLYGENEQFF
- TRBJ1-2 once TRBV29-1 TGCAGCGTTGTTAGTTCATTCTATGACTATGGCTACACCTTC CSVVSSFYDYGYTF
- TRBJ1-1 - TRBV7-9 TGTGCCAGCAGCTTAGCTAGGTTTGGGTACACTGAAGCTTTCTTT CASSLARFGYTEAFF
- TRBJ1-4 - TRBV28 TGTGCCAGCAGTCCATCCTCAGGGGCAACTAATGAAAAACTGTTTTTT CASSPSSGATNEKLFF
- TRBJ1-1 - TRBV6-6 TGTGCCAGCTCACTTCGGGGGGGCACTGAAGCTTTCTTT CASSLRGGTEAFF
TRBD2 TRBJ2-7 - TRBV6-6 TGTGCCAGCAGTTCCGGGACTAGCGGGAGTCATGAGCAGTACTTC CASSSGTSGSHEQYF
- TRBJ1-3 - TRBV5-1 TGCGCCAGCAGCCCCGGACAGACTACCTCTGGAAACACCATATATTTT CASSPGQTTSGNTIYF
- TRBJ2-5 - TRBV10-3 TGTGCCATCAGTGAGAAGGGAAGAGGGCAAGAGACCCAGTACTTC CAISEKGRGQETQYF
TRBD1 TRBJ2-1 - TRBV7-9 TGTGCCAGCAGCTTACTCCTACCGGGACAGTTGGACTATGAGCAGTTCTTC CASSLLLPGQLDYEQFF